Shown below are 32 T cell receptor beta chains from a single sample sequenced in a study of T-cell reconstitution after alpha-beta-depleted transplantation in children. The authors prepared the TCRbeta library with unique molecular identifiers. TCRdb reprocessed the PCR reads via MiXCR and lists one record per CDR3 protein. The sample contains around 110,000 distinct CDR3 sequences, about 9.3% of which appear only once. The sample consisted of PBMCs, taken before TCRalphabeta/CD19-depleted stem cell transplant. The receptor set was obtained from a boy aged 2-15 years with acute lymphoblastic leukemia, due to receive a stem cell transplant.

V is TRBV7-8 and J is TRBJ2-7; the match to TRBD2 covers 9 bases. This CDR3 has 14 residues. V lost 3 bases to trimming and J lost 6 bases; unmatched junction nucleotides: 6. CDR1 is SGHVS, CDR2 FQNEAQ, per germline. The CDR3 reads CASSFSGSYLEQYF. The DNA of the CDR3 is TGTGCCAGCAGCTTTAGCGGGAGCTACCTCGAGCAGTACTTC.

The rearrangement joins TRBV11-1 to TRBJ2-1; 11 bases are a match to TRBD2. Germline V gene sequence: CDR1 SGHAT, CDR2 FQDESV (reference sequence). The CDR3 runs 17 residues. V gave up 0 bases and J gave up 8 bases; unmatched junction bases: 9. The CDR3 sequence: CASSLAGTSGEGDEQFF. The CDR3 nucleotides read TGTGCCAGCAGCTTAGCCGGGACTAGCGGAGAGGGGGATGAGCAGTTCTTC.

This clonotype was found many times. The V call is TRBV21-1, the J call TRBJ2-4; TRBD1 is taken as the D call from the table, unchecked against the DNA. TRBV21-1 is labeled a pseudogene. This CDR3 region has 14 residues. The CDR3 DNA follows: TGTGCCAGCAGCACCCAGGGGACCAAAAACATTCAGTACTTC. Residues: CASSTQGTKNIQYF.

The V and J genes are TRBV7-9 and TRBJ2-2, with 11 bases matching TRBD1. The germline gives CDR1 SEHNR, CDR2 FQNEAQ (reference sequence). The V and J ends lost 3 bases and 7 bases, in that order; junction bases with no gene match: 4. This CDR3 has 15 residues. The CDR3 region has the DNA TGTGCCAGCAGCTTCCGGGACAGGGGGGTCGGGGAGCTGTTTTTT. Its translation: CASSFRDRGVGELFF.

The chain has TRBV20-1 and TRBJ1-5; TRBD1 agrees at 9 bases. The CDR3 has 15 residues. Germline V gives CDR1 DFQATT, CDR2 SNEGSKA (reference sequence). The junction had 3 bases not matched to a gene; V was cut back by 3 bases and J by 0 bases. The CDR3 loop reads CSASPDRGSNQPQHF. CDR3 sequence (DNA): TGCAGTGCTAGCCCGGACAGGGGTAGCAATCAGCCCCAGCATTTT.

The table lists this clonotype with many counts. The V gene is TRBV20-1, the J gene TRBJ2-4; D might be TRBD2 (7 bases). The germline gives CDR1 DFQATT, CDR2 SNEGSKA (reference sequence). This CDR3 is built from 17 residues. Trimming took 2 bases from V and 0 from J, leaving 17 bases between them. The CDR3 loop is CSARSGGGGIAKNIQYF. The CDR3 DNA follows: TGCAGTGCTAGATCAGGAGGGGGAGGGATAGCCAAAAACATTCAGTACTTC.

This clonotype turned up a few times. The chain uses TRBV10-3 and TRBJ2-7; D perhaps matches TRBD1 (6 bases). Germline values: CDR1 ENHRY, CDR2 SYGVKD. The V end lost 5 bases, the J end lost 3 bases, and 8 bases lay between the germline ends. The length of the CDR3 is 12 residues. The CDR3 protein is CAISKDSYEQYF. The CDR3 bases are TGTGCCATCAGTAAGGACAGCTACGAGCAGTACTTC.

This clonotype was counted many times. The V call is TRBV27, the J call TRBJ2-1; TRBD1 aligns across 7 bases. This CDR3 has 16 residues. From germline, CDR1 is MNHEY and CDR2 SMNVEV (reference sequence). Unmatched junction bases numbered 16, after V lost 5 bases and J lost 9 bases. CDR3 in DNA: TGTGCCAGCAGTACGCCGGCGACAGGGCTTAGGGGTGAGCAGTTCTTC. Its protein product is CASSTPATGLRGEQFF.

The CDR3 DNA sequence: TGTGCCAGCAGCTTATTGGGGTCTCCTGACAATGAGCAGTTCTTC. Amino acids: CASSLLGSPDNEQFF. The V and J genes are TRBV7-9 and TRBJ2-1; D is undetermined. V was pared by 2 bases and J by 5 bases, with 13 bases between. Per the germline V gene, CDR1 is SEHNR and CDR2 is FQNEAQ (reference sequence). The CDR3 runs to 15 residues.

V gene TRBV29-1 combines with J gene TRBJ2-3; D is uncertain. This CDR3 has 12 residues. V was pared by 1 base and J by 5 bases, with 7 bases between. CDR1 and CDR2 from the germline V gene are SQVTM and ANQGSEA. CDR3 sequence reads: CSVEGSVDTQYF. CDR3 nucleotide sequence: TGCAGCGTTGAAGGCTCGGTAGATACGCAGTATTTT.

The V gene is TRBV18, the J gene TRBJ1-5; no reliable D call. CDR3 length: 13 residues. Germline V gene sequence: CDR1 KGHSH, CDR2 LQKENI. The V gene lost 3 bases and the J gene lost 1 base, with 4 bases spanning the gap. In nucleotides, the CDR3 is TGTGCCAGCTCACCCGCGAGCAATCAGCCCCAGCATTTT. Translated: CASSPASNQPQHF. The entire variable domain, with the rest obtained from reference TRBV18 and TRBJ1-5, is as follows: NAGVMQNPRHLVRRRGQEARLRCSPMKGHSHVYWYRQLPEEGLKFMVYLQKENIIDESGMPKERFSAEFPKEGPSILRIQQVVRGDSAAYFCASSPASNQPQHFGDGTRLSIL.

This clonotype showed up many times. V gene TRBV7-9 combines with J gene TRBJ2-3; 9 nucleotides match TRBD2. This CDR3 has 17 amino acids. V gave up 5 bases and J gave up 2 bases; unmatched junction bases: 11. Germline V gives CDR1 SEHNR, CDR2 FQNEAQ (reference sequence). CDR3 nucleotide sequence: TGTGCCAGCAGCCCCCCCGGACTAGCGAGAACCACAGATACGCAGTATTTT. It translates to CASSPPGLARTTDTQYF.

For the CDR3, the DNA is TGCAGTGCTAGAGATTCGGGAGCTAACTATGGCTACACCTTC. This codes for CSARDSGANYGYTF. The chain couples TRBV20-1 to TRBJ1-2; D not resolved. The germline gives CDR1 DFQATT, CDR2 SNEGSKA (reference sequence). This CDR3 has 14 residues. The germline V and J ends were trimmed by 0 bases and 0 bases, with 8 bases remaining between them.

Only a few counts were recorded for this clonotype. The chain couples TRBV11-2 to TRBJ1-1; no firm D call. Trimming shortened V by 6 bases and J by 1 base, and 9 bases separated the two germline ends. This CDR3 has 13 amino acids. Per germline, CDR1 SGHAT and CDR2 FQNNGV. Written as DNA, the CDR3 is TGTGCCAGCAGTCGACAAACGAACACTGAAGCTTTCTTT. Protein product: CASSRQTNTEAFF.

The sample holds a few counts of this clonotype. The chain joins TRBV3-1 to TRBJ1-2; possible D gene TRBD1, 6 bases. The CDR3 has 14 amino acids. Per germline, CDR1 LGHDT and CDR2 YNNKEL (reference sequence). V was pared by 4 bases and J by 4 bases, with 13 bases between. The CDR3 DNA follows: TGTGCCAGCAGCCCCGTCGGACAGTTCTATGGCTACACCTTC. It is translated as CASSPVGQFYGYTF.

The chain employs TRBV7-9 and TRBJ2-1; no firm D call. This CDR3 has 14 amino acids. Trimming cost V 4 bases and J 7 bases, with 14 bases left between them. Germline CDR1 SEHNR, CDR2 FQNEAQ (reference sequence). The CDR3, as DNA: TGTGCCAGCAGCTCCCTTAGACACGTTAATGAGCAGTTCTTC. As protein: CASSSLRHVNEQFF.

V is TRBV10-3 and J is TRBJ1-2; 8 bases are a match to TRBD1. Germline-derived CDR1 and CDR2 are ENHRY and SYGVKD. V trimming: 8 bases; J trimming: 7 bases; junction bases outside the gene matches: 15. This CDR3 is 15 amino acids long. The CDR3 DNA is TGTGCCATCGGGACCAGGGGGCGCGTTGTCATTGGCTACACCTTC. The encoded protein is CAIGTRGRVVIGYTF.

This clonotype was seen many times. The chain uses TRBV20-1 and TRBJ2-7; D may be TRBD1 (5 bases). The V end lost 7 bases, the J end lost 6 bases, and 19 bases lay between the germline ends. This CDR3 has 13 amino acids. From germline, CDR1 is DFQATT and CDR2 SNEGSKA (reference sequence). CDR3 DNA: TGCAGTGTGGGTGGTCAGGGCGATGGCGAGCAGTACTTC. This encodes CSVGGQGDGEQYF.

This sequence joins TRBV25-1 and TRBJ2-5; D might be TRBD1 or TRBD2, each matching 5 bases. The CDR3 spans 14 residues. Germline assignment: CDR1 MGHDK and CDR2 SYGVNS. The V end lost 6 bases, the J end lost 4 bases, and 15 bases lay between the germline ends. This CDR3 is CASRGPPGRETQYF. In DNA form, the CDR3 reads TGTGCCAGCAGGGGCCCTCCAGGGAGAGAGACCCAGTACTTC.

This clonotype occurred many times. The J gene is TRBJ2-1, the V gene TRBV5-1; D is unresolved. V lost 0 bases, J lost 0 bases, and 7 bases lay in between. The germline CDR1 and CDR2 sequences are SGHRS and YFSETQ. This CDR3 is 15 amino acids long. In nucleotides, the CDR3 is TGCGCCAGCAGCTTGGAGGCTAGCTCCTACAATGAGCAGTTCTTC. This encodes CASSLEASSYNEQFF.

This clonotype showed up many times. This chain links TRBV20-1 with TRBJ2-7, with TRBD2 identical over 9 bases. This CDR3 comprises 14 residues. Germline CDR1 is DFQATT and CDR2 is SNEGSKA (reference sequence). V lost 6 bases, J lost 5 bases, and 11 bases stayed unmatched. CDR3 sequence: CSAYWREGRDEQYF. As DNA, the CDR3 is TGCAGTGCCTACTGGCGGGAGGGCCGGGACGAGCAGTACTTC.

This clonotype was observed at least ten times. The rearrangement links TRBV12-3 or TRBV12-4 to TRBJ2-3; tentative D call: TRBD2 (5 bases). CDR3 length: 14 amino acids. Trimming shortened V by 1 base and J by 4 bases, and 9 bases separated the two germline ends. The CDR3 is CASSLDGVSDTQYF. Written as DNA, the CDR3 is TGTGCCAGCAGTTTAGACGGGGTCTCAGATACGCAGTATTTT.

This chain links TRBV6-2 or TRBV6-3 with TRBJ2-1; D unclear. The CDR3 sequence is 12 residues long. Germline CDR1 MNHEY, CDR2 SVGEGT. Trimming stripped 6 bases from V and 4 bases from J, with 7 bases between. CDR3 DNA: TGTGCCAGCAGCCGCAGTTACAATGAGCAGTTCTTC. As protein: CASSRSYNEQFF.

The CDR3, as DNA: TGTGCCAGCAGCTTGGTGGAACTATCCTCTGGGAATGAGCAGTTCTTC. Encoded protein: CASSLVELSSGNEQFF. This chain connects TRBV5-4 to TRBJ2-1; D gene unclear. There are 16 residues in the CDR3. Trimming removed 0 bases from V and 7 bases from J, with 17 bases in between. Germline loops: CDR1 SGHNT, CDR2 YYREEE (reference sequence).

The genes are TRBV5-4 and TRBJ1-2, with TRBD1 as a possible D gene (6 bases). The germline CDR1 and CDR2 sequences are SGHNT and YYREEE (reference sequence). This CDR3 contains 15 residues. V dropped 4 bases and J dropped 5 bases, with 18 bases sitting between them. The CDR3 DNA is TGTGCCAGCAGCATCGAGGCAGGAGGGGGTTATGGCTACACCTTC. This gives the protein CASSIEAGGGYGYTF.

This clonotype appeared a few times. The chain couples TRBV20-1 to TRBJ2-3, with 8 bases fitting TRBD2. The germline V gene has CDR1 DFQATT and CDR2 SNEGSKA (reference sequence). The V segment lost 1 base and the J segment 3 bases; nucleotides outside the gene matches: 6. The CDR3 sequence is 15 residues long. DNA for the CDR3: TGCAGTGCTAGAGTTTCCGGGAGGGCTACAGATACGCAGTATTTT. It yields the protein CSARVSGRATDTQYF.

This chain's CDR3 is CASRSGGNSYNEQFF. The DNA for the CDR3 is TGTGCCAGCCGTTCCGGGGGCAACTCCTACAATGAGCAGTTCTTC. V gene TRBV6-5 combines with J gene TRBJ2-1, with D perhaps assigned TRBD1 or TRBD2 (6 bases each). CDR3 length equals 15 residues. CDR1 MNHEY and CDR2 SVGAGI come from the germline V gene. V was cut by 8 bases and J by 0 bases, with 14 bases left in between.

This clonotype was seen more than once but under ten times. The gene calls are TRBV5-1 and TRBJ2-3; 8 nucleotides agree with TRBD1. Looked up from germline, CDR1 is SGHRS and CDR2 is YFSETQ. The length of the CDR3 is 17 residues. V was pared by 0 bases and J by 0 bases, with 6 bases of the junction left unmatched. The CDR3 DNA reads TGCGCCAGCAGCTTGGGGAACCGGGACAGGAGCACAGATACGCAGTATTTT. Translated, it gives CASSLGNRDRSTDTQYF.

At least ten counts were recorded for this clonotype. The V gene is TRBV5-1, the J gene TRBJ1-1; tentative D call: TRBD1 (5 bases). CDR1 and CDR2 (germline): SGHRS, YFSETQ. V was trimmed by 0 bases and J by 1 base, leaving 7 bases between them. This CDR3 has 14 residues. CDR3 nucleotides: TGCGCCAGCAGCTTGGGACAGACGAACACTGAAGCTTTCTTT. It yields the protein CASSLGQTNTEAFF.

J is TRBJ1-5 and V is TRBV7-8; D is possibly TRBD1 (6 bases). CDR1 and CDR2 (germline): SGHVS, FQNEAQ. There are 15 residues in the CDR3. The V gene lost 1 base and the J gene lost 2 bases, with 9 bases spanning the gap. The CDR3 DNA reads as TGTGCCAGCAGCTTAGACAGGGCTCGCAATCAGCCCCAGCATTTT. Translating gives CASSLDRARNQPQHF.

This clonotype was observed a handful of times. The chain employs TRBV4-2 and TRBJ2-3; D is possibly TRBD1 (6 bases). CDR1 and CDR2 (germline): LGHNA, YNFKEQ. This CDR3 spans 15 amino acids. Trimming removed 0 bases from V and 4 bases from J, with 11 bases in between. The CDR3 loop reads CASSQDQGTADTQYF. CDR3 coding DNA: TGTGCCAGCAGCCAAGATCAGGGGACGGCAGATACGCAGTATTTT.

CDR3 DNA: TGTGCCATCAGGCGGGACAGGGGAAACAATGAGCAGTTCTTC. Amino acids: CAIRRDRGNNEQFF. V usage is TRBV10-3 and J usage is TRBJ2-1; 10 nucleotides line up with TRBD1. Germline trimming cut 6 bases from V and 5 bases from J; bases unmatched to any gene: 4. The CDR3 is 14 residues long. Germline values: CDR1 ENHRY, CDR2 SYGVKD.